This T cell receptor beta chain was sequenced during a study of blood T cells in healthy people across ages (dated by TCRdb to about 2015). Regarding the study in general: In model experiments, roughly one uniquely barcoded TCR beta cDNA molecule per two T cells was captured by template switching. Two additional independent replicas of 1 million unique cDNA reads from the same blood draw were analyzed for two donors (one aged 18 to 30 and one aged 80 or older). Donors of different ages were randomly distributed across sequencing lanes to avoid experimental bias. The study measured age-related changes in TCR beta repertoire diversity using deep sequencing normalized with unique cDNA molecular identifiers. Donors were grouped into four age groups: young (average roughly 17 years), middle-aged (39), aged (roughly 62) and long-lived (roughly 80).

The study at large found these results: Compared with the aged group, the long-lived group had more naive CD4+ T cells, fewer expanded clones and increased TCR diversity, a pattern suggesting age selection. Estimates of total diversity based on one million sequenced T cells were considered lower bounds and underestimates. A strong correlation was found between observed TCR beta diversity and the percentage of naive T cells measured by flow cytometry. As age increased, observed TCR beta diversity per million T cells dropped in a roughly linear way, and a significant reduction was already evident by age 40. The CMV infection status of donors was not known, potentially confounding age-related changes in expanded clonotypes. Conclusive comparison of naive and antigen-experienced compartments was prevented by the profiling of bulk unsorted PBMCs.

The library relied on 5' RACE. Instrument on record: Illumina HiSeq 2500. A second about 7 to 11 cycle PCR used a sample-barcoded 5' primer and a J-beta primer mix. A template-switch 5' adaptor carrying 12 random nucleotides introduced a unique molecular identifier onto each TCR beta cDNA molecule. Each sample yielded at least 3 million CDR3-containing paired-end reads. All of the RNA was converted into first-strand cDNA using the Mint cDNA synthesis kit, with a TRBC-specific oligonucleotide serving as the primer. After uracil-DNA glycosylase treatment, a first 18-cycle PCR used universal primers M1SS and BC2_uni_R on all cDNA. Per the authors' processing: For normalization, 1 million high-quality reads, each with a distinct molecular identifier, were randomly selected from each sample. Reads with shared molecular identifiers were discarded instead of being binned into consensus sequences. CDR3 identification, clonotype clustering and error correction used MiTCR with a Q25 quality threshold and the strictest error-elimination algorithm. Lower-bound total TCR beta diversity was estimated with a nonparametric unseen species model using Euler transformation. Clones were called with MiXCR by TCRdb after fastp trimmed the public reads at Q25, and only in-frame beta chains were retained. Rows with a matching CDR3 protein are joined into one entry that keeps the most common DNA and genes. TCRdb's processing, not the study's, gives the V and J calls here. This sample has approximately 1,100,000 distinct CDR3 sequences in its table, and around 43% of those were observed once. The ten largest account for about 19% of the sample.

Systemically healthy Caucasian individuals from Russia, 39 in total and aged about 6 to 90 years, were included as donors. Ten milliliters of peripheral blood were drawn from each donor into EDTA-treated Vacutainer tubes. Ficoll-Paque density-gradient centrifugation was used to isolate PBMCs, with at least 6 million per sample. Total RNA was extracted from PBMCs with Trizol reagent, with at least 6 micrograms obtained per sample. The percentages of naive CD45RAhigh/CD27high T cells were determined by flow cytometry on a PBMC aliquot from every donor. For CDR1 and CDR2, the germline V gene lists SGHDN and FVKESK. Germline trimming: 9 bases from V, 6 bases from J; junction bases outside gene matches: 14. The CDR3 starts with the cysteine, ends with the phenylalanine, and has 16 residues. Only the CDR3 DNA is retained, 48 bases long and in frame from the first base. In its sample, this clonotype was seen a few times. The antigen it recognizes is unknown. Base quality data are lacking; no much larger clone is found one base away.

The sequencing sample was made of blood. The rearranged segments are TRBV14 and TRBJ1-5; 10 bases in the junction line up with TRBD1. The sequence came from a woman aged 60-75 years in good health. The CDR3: CARKLRDRGFGQPQHF. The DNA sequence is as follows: TGTGCCAGGAAGTTAAGGGACAGGGGTTTCGGTCAGCCCCAGCATTTT.